Listed below are T cell receptor beta chains from one sample, sequenced in a study of T cell repertoires in cytomegalovirus infection. Each CDR3 protein is one row after TCRdb ran MiXCR on the reads. The data hold around 290,000 distinct CDR3 sequences, with 20% to 30% observed a single time. Sequenced: PBMCs. The receptors stem from a human donor in good health (CMV status not recorded). Some clones in this sample may be carry-over from other donors' samples. Each CDR3 is given without its conserved first and last residue.

v_call: TRBV5-1; j_call: TRBJ2-7; cdr3_aa: ASSLDPRDRGHEQY
v_call: TRBV6-2/TRBV6-3; j_call: TRBJ2-3; cdr3_aa: ASSYSSEGADTQY
v_call: TRBV7-2; j_call: TRBJ2-7; cdr3_aa: ASSLGDSRLLPHEQY
v_call: TRBV7-3; j_call: TRBJ1-1; cdr3_aa: ASSTQSNTEAF
v_call: TRBV6-2/TRBV6-3; j_call: TRBJ2-1; cdr3_aa: ASSYSGLPWINEQF
v_call: TRBV6-2/TRBV6-3; j_call: TRBJ2-1; cdr3_aa: ASSYPGLAGPTYNEQF
v_call: TRBV2; j_call: TRBJ1-4; cdr3_aa: ASSNRDRGDEKLF
v_call: TRBV11-2; j_call: TRBJ2-5; cdr3_aa: ASSLERVRTQY
v_call: TRBV7-8; j_call: TRBJ2-2; cdr3_aa: ASSLRTSGSGTGELF
v_call: TRBV6-2/TRBV6-3; j_call: TRBJ2-7; cdr3_aa: ASRPRSGIRSYEQY
v_call: TRBV7-9; j_call: TRBJ2-7; cdr3_aa: ASSSSPILYEQY
v_call: TRBV28; j_call: TRBJ1-2; cdr3_aa: ASRPIGGIVGYT
v_call: TRBV7-2; j_call: TRBJ2-7; cdr3_aa: ASSLVQSYEQY
v_call: TRBV18; j_call: TRBJ2-3; cdr3_aa: ASSQRLSDTQY
v_call: TRBV12-3/TRBV12-4; j_call: TRBJ2-7; cdr3_aa: ASRETGGSNEQY
v_call: TRBV10-2; j_call: TRBJ2-3; cdr3_aa: ASGRTSGRSTDTQY
v_call: TRBV29-1; j_call: TRBJ2-7; cdr3_aa: SVRQPTYEQY
v_call: TRBV20-1; j_call: TRBJ1-1; cdr3_aa: SARNRGRTEAF
v_call: TRBV6-8; j_call: TRBJ2-1; cdr3_aa: ASSYPMAGNYNEQF
v_call: TRBV7-2; j_call: TRBJ1-3; cdr3_aa: ASSLGGTASRPIY
v_call: TRBV7-2; j_call: TRBJ1-1; cdr3_aa: ASSPPTRVNTEAF
v_call: TRBV7-2; j_call: TRBJ2-2; cdr3_aa: ASSLDGGTGELF
v_call: TRBV11-2; j_call: TRBJ1-2; cdr3_aa: ASSLRDRVDYGYT
v_call: TRBV5-1; j_call: TRBJ1-6; cdr3_aa: ASSLEGQRFSPLH
v_call: TRBV15; j_call: TRBJ1-4; cdr3_aa: ATSRDPGTDEKLF
v_call: TRBV30; j_call: TRBJ2-5; cdr3_aa: AWRSSGTKGTQY
v_call: TRBV2; j_call: TRBJ2-2; cdr3_aa: ASSSSGRDRELF
v_call: TRBV7-2; j_call: TRBJ1-1; cdr3_aa: ASSFGGGAYFTEAF
v_call: TRBV20-1; j_call: TRBJ1-5; cdr3_aa: SARDKGNQPQH
v_call: TRBV6-6; j_call: TRBJ1-6; cdr3_aa: ASSYSGGGPLH
v_call: TRBV28; j_call: TRBJ2-7; cdr3_aa: ASSLFIGGAGAEQY
v_call: TRBV10-2; j_call: TRBJ1-1; cdr3_aa: ASSDRQGWTEAF
v_call: TRBV20-1; j_call: TRBJ2-5; cdr3_aa: SANPGGQETQY
v_call: TRBV28; j_call: TRBJ2-6; cdr3_aa: ASNNRELGANVLT
v_call: TRBV2; j_call: TRBJ1-5; cdr3_aa: ASIGVGDRENQPQH
v_call: TRBV29-1; j_call: TRBJ2-2; cdr3_aa: SVGTGGANTGELF
v_call: TRBV6-5; j_call: TRBJ2-1; cdr3_aa: ASSYRDRGRGEQF